This T cell receptor beta chain appears in the sequencing data of a study of cytomegalovirus exposure and HLA in healthy donors. Regarding the study as a whole: TCR beta chain V- and J-gene trimming was linked, in a later analysis, to a missense variant in DCLRE1C. Presence/absence results assume similar sequencing depth per donor, which may not hold.

J was trimmed by 3 bases and V by 2 bases; bases with no gene match: 4. Germline V gives CDR1 SGHTA, CDR2 FQGTGA. The CDR3 is 15 residues long. This clone has only a few counts. No antigen is known for it. A multiplex PCR was run with 60 Vbeta primers and 13 Jbeta primers. Data came from immunoSEQ multiplex PCR; TCRdb stores just in-frame clones and leaves some out. The sample shows around 110,000 clones, less than 80% of them seen only once. The genes are TRBV7-3 and TRBJ2-1; 7 bases fit TRBD2. The sequencing sample was made of PBMCs. The receptor was derived from a woman in her thirties in good health and CMV-seronegative. CDR3 DNA sequence: TGTGCCAGCAGCTTACCGGGAGGAGACTACAATGAGCAGTTCTTC. Translation: CASSLPGGDYNEQFF. The whole variable domain, filled in from reference TRBV7-3 and TRBJ2-1, reads GAGVSQTPSNKVTEKGKYVELRCDPISGHTALYWYRQSLGQGPEFLIYFQGTGAADDSGLPNDRFFAVRPEGSVSTLKIQRTERGDSAVYLCASSLPGGDYNEQFFGPGTRLTVL.